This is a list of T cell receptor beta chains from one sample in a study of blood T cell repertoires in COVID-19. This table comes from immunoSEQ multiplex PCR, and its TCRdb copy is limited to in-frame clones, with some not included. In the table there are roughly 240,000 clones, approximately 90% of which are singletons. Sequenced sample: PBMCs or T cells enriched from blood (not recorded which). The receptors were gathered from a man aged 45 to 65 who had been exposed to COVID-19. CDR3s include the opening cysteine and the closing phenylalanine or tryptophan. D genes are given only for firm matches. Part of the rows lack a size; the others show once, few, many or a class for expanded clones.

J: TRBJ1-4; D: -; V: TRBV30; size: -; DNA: TGTGCCTGGAGTCCCGGATCGTCAGGGTCGTTTGAAAAACTGTTTTTT; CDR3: CAWSPGSSGSFEKLFF
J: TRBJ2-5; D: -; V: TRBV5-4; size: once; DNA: TGTGCCAGCAGCTTGCTGGAGTACCAAGAGACCCAGTACTTC; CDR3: CASSLLEYQETQYF
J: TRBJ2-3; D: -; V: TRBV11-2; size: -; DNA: TGTGCCAGCAGCTTAGATTCGGGACTTGTCACAGATACGCAGTATTTT; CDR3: CASSLDSGLVTDTQYF
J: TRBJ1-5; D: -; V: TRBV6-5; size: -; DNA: TGTGCCAGCAACCGACAGGCTACGACCAATCAGCCCCAGCATTTT; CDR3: CASNRQATTNQPQHF
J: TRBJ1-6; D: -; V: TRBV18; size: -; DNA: TGTGCCAGCTCACCTTCTCCAATACACAACTCCTATAATTCACCCCTCCACTTT; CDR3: CASSPSPIHNSYNSPLHF
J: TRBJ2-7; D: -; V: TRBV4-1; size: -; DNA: TGCGCCAGCAGCCACGGAGAAGGGCAGTACTTC; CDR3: CASSHGEGQYF
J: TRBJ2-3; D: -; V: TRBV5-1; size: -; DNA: TGCGCCAGCAGCTTGGACAGGTCCACAGATACGCAGTATTTT; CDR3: CASSLDRSTDTQYF
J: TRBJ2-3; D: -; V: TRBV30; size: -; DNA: TGTGCCTGGAGTGTTGGGGGGAGAGGGACAGATACGCAGTATTTT; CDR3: CAWSVGGRGTDTQYF
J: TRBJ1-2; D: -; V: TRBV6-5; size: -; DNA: TGTGCCAGCGGGGCTGGGGCGGGAGAGTATGGCTACACCTTC; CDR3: CASGAGAGEYGYTF
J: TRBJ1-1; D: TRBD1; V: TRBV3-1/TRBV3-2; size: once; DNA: TGTGCCAGCAGCTACGAACCGGGACAGGGGCTCACTGAAGCTTTCTTT; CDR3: CASSYEPGQGLTEAFF
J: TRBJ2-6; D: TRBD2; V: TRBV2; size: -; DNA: TGTGCCAGCAGGCGGGGGTTAGACTCTGGGGCCAACGTCCTGACTTTC; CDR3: CASRRGLDSGANVLTF
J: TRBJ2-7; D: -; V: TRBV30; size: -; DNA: TGTGCCTGGACGCGGGACTCCTACGAGCAGTACTTC; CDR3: CAWTRDSYEQYF
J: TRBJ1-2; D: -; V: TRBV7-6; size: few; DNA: TGTGCCAGCAGCCCCCGACAAAACTTCTATGGCTACACCTTC; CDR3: CASSPRQNFYGYTF
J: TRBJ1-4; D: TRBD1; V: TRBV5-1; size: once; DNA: TGCGCCAGCAGCTGGACAGGACAGGGTAATGAAAAACTGTTTTTT; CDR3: CASSWTGQGNEKLFF
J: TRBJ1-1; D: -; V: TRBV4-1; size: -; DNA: TGCGCCAGCAGCCAAGATCTGGCAGCCAGGTACACTGAAGCTTTCTTT; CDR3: CASSQDLAARYTEAFF
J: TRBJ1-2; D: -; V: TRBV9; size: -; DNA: TGTGCCAGCAGCGTAGAGCCGGACTTTGTAGGCTACACCTTC; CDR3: CASSVEPDFVGYTF
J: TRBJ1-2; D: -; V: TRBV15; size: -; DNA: TGTGCCACCAGCACTGACAGCCCACTAATAAACTATGGCTACACCTTC; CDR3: CATSTDSPLINYGYTF
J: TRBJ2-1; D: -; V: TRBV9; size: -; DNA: TGTGCCAGCAGCGCGGACATACGATCCTACAATGAGCAGTTCTTC; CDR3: CASSADIRSYNEQFF
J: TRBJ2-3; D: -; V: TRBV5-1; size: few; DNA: TGCGCCAGCAGCTTTTCCGGGACTTCCCTTATGGATACGCAGTATTTT; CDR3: CASSFSGTSLMDTQYF
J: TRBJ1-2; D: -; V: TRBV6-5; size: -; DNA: TGTGCCAGCAGCACTACTGCCCGGTATGGCTACACCTTC; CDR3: CASSTTARYGYTF
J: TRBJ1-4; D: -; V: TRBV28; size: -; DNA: TGTGCCAGCAGTCCACAGACAGGATTTAATGAAAAACTGTTTTTT; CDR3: CASSPQTGFNEKLFF
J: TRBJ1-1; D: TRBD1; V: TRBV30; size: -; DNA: TGTGCCTGCACGGACAGGGGGAGTGGCACTGAAGCTTTCTTT; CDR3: CACTDRGSGTEAFF
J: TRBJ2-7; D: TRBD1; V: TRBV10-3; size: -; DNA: TGTGCCATCAAGGACAGGGCTGACTCCTACGAGCAGTACTTC; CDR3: CAIKDRADSYEQYF
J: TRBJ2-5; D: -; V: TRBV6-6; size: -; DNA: TGTGCCAGCAGCTATATTCAAGAGACCCAGTACTTC; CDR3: CASSYIQETQYF
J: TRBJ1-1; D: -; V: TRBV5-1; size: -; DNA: TGCGCCAGCAGCTCTTACGGGATGAGGGACACTGAAGCTTTCTTT; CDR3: CASSSYGMRDTEAFF
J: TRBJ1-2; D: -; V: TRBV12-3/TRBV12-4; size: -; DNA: TGTGCCAGCAGTTTAGACAGTAACTATGGCTACACCTTC; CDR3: CASSLDSNYGYTF
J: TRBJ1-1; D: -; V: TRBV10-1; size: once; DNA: TGCGCCATACTCGGGGGACGGGGGATGAACACTGAAGCTTTCTTT; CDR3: CAILGGRGMNTEAFF
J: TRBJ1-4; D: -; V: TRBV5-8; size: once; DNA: TGTGCCAGCAGCTTAGGAGTGGACAGACTTAAACTGTTTTTT; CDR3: CASSLGVDRLKLFF
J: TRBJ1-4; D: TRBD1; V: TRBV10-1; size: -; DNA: TGCGCCAGCAGGCAGGGGGCAACTAATGAAAAACTGTTTTTT; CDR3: CASRQGATNEKLFF
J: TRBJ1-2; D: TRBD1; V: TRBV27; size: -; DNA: TGTGCCAGCAGTTTCTACAGGGGTGATGGCTACACCTTC; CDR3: CASSFYRGDGYTF
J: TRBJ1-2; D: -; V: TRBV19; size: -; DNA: TGTGCCAGTAGTATGAGGGGGTACGGCTACACCTTC; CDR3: CASSMRGYGYTF
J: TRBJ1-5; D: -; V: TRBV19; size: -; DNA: TGTGCCAGTACCTTACTCCGGGGAAATCAGCCCCAGCATTTT; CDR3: CASTLLRGNQPQHF
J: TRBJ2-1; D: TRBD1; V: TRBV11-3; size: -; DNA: TGTGCCAGCAGCCTACGGGGGACAGGAGATAGGGATGAGCAGTTCTTC; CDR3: CASSLRGTGDRDEQFF
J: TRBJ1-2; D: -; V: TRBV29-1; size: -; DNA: TGCAGCGTAGGAGAAAATGGCTACACCTTC; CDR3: CSVGENGYTF
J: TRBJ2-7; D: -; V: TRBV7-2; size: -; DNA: TGTGCCAGCATATCGGGGAGGGGGAGGTCCTACGAGCAGTACTTC; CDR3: CASISGRGRSYEQYF
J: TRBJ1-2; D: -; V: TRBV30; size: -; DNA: TGTGCCTGGAGTGTACGCGATAACTATGGCTACACCTTC; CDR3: CAWSVRDNYGYTF
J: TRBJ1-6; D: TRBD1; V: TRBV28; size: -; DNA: TGTGCCAGCAGGACCCCCGGGACAGGGGCTTCACCCCTCCACTTT; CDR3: CASRTPGTGASPLHF
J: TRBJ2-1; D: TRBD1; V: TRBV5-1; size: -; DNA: TGCGCCAGCAGCTCCGATAACAGACAGGGATCCTACAATGAGCAGTTCTTC; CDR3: CASSSDNRQGSYNEQFF
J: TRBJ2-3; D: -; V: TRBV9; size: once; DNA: TGTGCCAGCAGCGTAGCCAGCGGGCCAGATACGCAGTATTTT; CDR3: CASSVASGPDTQYF
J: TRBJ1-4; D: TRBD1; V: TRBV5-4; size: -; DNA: TGTGCCAGCAGCCCAAGGGGGACAGGGGATGAAAAACTGTTTTTT; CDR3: CASSPRGTGDEKLFF
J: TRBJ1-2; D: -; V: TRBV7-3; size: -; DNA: TGTGCCAGCAGCCCACAGGGCATCGGCTATGGCTACACCTTC; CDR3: CASSPQGIGYGYTF
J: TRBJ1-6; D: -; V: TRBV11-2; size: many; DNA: TGTGCCAGCAGCTTAGATCCATTACCGAGTTCACCCCTCCACTTT; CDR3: CASSLDPLPSSPLHF
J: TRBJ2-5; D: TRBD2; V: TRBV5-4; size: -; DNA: TGTGCCAGCAGCGCCGGGACTAGCGGGAGAGGGGAAGAGACCCAGTACTTC; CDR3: CASSAGTSGRGEETQYF
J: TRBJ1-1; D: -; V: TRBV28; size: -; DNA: TGTGCCAGCATCCCCTCAGGGCCAACCACTGAAGCTTTCTTT; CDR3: CASIPSGPTTEAFF
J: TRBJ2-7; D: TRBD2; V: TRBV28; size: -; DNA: TGTGCCAGCAGTTGGGGGGGGACGGGGAGTTTTGGGTACGAGCAGTACTTC; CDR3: CASSWGGTGSFGYEQYF
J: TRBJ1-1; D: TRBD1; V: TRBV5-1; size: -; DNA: TGCGCCAGCAGCTTGGCCGGGACAGCCGACACTGAAGCTTTCTTT; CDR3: CASSLAGTADTEAFF
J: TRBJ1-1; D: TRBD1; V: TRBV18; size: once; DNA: TGTGCCAGTTCGCGATCGGGACAGATGGTTGGCGCTGAAGCTTTCTTT; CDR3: CASSRSGQMVGAEAFF
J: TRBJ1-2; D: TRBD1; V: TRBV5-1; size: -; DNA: TGCGCCAGCAGCTCAGACAGGGAATATGGCTACACCTTC; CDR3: CASSSDREYGYTF
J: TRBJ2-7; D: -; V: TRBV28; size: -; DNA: TGTGCCAGCAGTTTACCAGCTAGGAGCGAGCAGTACTTC; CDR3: CASSLPARSEQYF
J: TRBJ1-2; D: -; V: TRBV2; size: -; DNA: TGTGCCAGCAGTTCCGACAGATATGGCTACACCTTC; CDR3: CASSSDRYGYTF
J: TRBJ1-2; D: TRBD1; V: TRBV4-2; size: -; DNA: TGTGCCAGCAGCCAAACGTTAAGGACAGGGGTCTATGGCTACACCTTC; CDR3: CASSQTLRTGVYGYTF
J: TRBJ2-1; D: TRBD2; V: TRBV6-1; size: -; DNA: TGTGCCAGCAGTGAGCAGGGACTAGCGGCCTACAATGAGCAGTTCTTC; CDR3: CASSEQGLAAYNEQFF
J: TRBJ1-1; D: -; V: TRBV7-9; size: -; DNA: TGTGCCAGCGGACGACAGGCGAACACTGAAGCTTTCTTT; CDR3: CASGRQANTEAFF
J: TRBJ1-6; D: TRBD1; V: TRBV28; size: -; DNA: TGTGCCAGCAGTGCGACAGGGGGTTCTTTATCCCTCCACTTT; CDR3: CASSATGGSLSLHF
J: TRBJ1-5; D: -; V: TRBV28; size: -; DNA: TGTGTTAGTGGGGGACAAGGGCGGCCCCAGCATTTT; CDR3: CVSGGQGRPQHF
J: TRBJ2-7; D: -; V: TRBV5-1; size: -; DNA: TGCGCCAGCAGCCACCGGGAAGGATACGAGCAGTACTTC; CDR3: CASSHREGYEQYF
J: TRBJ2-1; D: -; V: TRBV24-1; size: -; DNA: TGTGCCACCAGTGTCGCAGGGTATAATGAGCAGTTCTTC; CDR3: CATSVAGYNEQFF